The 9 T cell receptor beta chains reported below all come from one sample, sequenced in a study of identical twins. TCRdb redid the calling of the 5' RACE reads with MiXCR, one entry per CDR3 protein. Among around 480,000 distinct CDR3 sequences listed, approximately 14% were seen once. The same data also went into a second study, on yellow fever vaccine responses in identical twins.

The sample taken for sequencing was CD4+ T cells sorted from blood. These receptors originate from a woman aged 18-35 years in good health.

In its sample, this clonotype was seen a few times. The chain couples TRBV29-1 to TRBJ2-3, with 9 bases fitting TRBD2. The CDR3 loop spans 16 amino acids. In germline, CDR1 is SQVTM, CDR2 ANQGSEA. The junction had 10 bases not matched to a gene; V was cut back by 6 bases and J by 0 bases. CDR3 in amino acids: CSVRGGLAGSTDTQYF. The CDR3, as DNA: TGCAGCGTCCGAGGGGGGCTAGCGGGGAGCACAGATACGCAGTATTTT.

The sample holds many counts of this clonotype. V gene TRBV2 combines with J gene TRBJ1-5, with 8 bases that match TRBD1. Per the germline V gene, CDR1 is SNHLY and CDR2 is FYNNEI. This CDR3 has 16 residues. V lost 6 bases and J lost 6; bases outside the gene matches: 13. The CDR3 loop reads CASSTQADREAQPQHF. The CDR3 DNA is TGTGCCAGCAGCACCCAGGCGGACAGGGAGGCTCAGCCCCAGCATTTT.

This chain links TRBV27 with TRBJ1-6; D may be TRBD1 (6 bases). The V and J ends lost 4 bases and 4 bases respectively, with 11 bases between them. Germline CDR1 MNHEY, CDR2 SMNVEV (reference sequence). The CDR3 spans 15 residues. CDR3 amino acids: CASSYTGSYNSPLHF. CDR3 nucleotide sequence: TGTGCCAGCAGTTATACAGGGTCATATAATTCACCCCTCCACTTT.

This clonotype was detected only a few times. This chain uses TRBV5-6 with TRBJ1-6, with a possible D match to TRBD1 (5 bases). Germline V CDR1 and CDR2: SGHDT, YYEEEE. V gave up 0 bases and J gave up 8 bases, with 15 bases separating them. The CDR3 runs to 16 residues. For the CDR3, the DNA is TGTGCCAGCAGCTTGGCCCTTAGGGGCTTTGATTCACCCCTCCACTTT. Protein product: CASSLALRGFDSPLHF.

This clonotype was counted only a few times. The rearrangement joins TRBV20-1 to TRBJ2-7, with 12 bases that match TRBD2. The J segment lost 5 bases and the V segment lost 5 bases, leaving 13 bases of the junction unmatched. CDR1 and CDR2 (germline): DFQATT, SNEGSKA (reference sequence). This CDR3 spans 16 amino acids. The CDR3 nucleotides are TGCAGTGCTCCTCCCGCTAGCGGGAGGGCCTTCGACGAGCAGTACTTC. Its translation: CSAPPASGRAFDEQYF.

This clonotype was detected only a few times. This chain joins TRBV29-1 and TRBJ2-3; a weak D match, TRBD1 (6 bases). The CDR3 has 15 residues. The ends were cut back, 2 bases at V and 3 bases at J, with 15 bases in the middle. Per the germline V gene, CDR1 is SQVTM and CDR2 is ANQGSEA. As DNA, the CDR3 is TGCAGCGTTGAATTGTTACAGGGAAGGACAGATACGCAGTATTTT. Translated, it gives CSVELLQGRTDTQYF.

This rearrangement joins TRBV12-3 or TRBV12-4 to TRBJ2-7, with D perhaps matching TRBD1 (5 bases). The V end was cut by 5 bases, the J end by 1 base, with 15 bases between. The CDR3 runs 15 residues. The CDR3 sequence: CASSVRGEGSYEQYF. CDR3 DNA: TGTGCCAGCAGTGTAAGGGGTGAAGGGTCCTACGAGCAGTACTTC.

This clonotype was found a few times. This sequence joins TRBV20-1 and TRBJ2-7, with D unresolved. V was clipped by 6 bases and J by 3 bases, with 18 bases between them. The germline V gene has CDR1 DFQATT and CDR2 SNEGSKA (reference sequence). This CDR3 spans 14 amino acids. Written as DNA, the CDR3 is TGCAGTGCCCCGAAGGCTAACGTCAACTACGAGCAGTACTTC. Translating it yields CSAPKANVNYEQYF.

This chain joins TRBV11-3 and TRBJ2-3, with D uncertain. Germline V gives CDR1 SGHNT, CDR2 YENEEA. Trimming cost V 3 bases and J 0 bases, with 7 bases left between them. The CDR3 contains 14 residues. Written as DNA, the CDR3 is TGTGCCAGCAGCTTTGACGGTAGCACAGATACGCAGTATTTT. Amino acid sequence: CASSFDGSTDTQYF. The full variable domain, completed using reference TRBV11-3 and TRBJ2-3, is EAGVVQSPRYKIIEKKQPVAFWCNPISGHNTLYWYLQNLGQGPELLIRYENEEAVDDSQLPKDRFSAERLKGVDSTLKIQPAELGDSAVYLCASSFDGSTDTQYFGPGTRLTVL.